This T cell receptor beta chain is drawn from a study of blood T cell repertoires in COVID-19. Overall study: The United States, Italy and Spain were the sources of the acute and convalescent COVID-19 samples. T cells, B-cell-depleted T cells, or PBMCs provided the cDNA or gDNA that served as material.

In the original processing: Amplification of reference gene primers was used by the study to estimate nucleated cell counts. The protocol was immunoSEQ multiplex PCR, while the TCRdb copy is restricted to in-frame clones and leaves out a portion. V and J calls and clone size are given by that table; D and trimming were obtained from the DNA. Of over 200,000 clones listed, roughly 90% are singletons. CDR3 length: 15 residues. Trimming removed 5 bases from V and 4 bases from J, with 17 bases in between. Germline CDR1 is SNHLY and CDR2 is FYNNEI. The sequencing input was peripheral blood. J is TRBJ1-1 and V is TRBV2, with D possibly matching TRBD1 (5 bases). This receptor was taken from a man aged 35-49 years with active or convalescent COVID-19. The CDR3 DNA is TGTGCCAGCAGTCCAGGAAAGTCAAGGGGCACTGAAGCTTTCTTT. Protein product: CASSPGKSRGTEAFF. The whole variable domain, filled in from reference TRBV2 and TRBJ1-1, reads EPEVTQTPSHQVTQMGQEVILRCVPISNHLYFYWYRQILGQKVEFLVSFYNNEISEKSEIFDDQFSVERPDGSNFTLKIRSTKLEDSAMYFCASSPGKSRGTEAFFGQGTRLTVV.